The 31 T cell receptor beta chains presented below share a single source sample, sequenced in a study of blood T cell repertoires in COVID-19. Measured with immunoSEQ multiplex PCR; TCRdb has only the in-frame clones, and not every one. This sample has some 75,000 clones, with 65% to 85% found just once. Source material: peripheral blood. The source is a man aged 45-65 years with COVID-19, enrolled during active disease.

The chain combines TRBV4-2 with TRBJ2-3; D is possibly TRBD2 (5 bases). CDR1 is LGHNA, CDR2 YNFKEQ, per germline. CDR3 length: 16 residues. V gave up 3 bases and J gave up 4 bases, with 17 bases separating them. CDR3 region: CASSQLTGSKSDTQYF. CDR3 DNA: TGTGCCAGCAGCCAGCTTACGGGGAGTAAATCAGATACGCAGTATTTT.

The chain is built from TRBV5-1 and TRBJ1-3, with D possibly matching TRBD1 (5 bases). This CDR3 has 12 residues. The ends were cut back, 0 bases at V and 9 bases at J, with 7 bases in the middle. Germline CDR1 reads SGHRS; CDR2 reads YFSETQ. CDR3 protein: CASSLGTGTIYF. CDR3 nucleotides: TGCGCCAGCAGCTTGGGTACAGGCACCATATATTTT.

The chain is built from TRBV18 and TRBJ2-1, with TRBD1 as a possible D gene (6 bases). V lost 4 bases, J lost 5 bases, and 15 bases lay in between. CDR3 length: 15 residues. Germline-derived CDR1 and CDR2 are KGHSH and LQKENI. The CDR3: CASSRGPGNNNEQFF. DNA for the CDR3: TGTGCCAGCTCACGGGGGCCGGGCAACAACAATGAGCAGTTCTTC.

The chain links TRBV7-9 to TRBJ1-3; D not resolved. Germline V gives CDR1 SEHNR, CDR2 FQNEAQ (reference sequence). The CDR3 extends over 14 amino acids. Between the trimmed V and J ends, which lost 1 base and 1 base, there was a span of 5 bases. The CDR3 nucleotides read TGTGCCAGCAGCTTAGTCGGTTCTGGAAACACCATATATTTT. Residues: CASSLVGSGNTIYF.

This clone was seen only once. The V call is TRBV5-5, the J call TRBJ2-7, with TRBD2 as a possible D gene (6 bases). Deletions cut 4 bases from V and 2 bases from J, with 13 bases between. Germline V gene sequence: CDR1 SGHKS, CDR2 YYEKEE (reference sequence). This CDR3 is built from 14 residues. CDR3 region: CASSPRLGPYEQYF. The CDR3 region has the DNA TGTGCCAGCAGCCCCCGACTAGGGCCCTACGAGCAGTACTTC. The full variable domain, rest sourced from reference TRBV5-5 and TRBJ2-7, is DAGVTQSPTHLIKTRGQQVTLRCSPISGHKSVSWYQQVLGQGPQFIFQYYEKEERGRGNFPDRFSARQFPNYSSELNVNALLLGDSALYLCASSPRLGPYEQYFGPGTRLTVT.

This chain joins TRBV19 and TRBJ2-1; 11 positions match TRBD2. Trimming cost V 3 bases and J 3 bases; bases outside gene matches: 10. CDR1 and CDR2 from the germline V gene are LNHDA and SQIVND (reference sequence). The CDR3 spans 18 residues. The CDR3 sequence: CASSIRASGRLYYNEQFF. CDR3 bases: TGTGCCAGTAGTATCCGGGCTAGCGGGAGGCTCTACTACAATGAGCAGTTCTTC.

This rearrangement joins TRBV28 to TRBJ2-4; 7 bases align to TRBD2. V was clipped by 7 bases and J by 4 bases; unmatched bases: 7. The CDR3 contains 14 residues. Germline V CDR1 and CDR2: MDHEN, SYDVKM. In DNA, the CDR3 is TGTGCCAGCAAATTCGCTAGCGGAAAAAACATTCAGTACTTC. This sequence encodes CASKFASGKNIQYF.

This sequence joins TRBV19 and TRBJ2-5, with unresolved D. Germline loops: CDR1 LNHDA, CDR2 SQIVND (reference sequence). The CDR3 is made up of 13 amino acids. Deletions cut 3 bases from V and 1 base from J, with 6 bases between. The CDR3 nucleotides are TGTGCCAGTAGTATTAGTCGCCAAGAGACCCAGTACTTC. It yields the protein CASSISRQETQYF. Filled out from reference TRBV19 and TRBJ2-5, the complete variable domain reads DGGITQSPKYLFRKEGQNVTLSCEQNLNHDAMYWYRQDPGQGLRLIYYSQIVNDFQKGDIAEGYSVSREKKESFPLTVTSAQKNPTAFYLCASSISRQETQYFGPGTRLLVL.

V and J are TRBV9 and TRBJ1-4; 7 nucleotides agree with TRBD1. Germline trimming cut 4 bases from V and 7 bases from J; bases unmatched to any gene: 10. This CDR3 has 15 residues. Germline V lookup: CDR1 SGDLS, CDR2 YYNGEE. The CDR3 loop is CASSSRTGGGEKLFF. The CDR3 DNA sequence: TGTGCCAGCAGCTCACGGACAGGAGGAGGTGAAAAACTGTTTTTT.

V is TRBV11-2 and J is TRBJ2-5; D gene ambiguous. Germline loops: CDR1 SGHAT, CDR2 FQNNGV. There are 13 residues in the CDR3. V was pared by 4 bases and J by 1 base, with 7 bases between. In DNA form, the CDR3 reads TGTGCCAGCAGCTCTGGCTTCCAAGAGACCCAGTACTTC. It specifies CASSSGFQETQYF.

J is TRBJ1-6 and V is TRBV28; possibly TRBD1 for D (6 bases). Germline assignment: CDR1 MDHEN and CDR2 SYDVKM. V dropped 8 bases and J dropped 4 bases, with 12 bases sitting between them. The CDR3 has 14 amino acids. CDR3 amino acids: CASGMGAYNSPLHF. CDR3 in DNA: TGTGCCAGCGGTATGGGGGCGTATAATTCACCCCTCCACTTT.

This rearrangement joins TRBV15 to TRBJ2-4, with 11 bases identical to TRBD2. The CDR3 contains 18 residues. In germline, CDR1 is LNHNV, CDR2 YYDKDF (reference sequence). Trimming at V came to 3 bases and at J to 1 base, leaving 8 bases not matched to a gene. CDR3 loop: CATSSTELAGVAKNIQYF. Written as DNA, the CDR3 is TGTGCCACCAGCAGTACAGAACTAGCGGGAGTCGCCAAAAACATTCAGTACTTC.

The rearrangement uses TRBV6-5 and TRBJ2-3; no clear D. The CDR3 has 16 residues. Germline V lookup: CDR1 MNHEY, CDR2 SVGAGI. Trimming took 1 base from V and 0 from J, leaving 11 bases between them. The CDR3: CASSYYRGFSTDTQYF. The CDR3 region has the DNA TGTGCCAGCAGTTACTACCGCGGATTTAGCACAGATACGCAGTATTTT.

This rearrangement joins TRBV6-5 to TRBJ1-3, with unresolved D. This CDR3 spans 14 amino acids. V lost 6 bases to trimming and J lost 1 base, with 10 bases between them. CDR1 MNHEY and CDR2 SVGAGI come from the germline V gene. The CDR3 loop reads CASSNGVSGNTIYF. The CDR3, as DNA: TGTGCCAGCAGCAACGGGGTATCTGGAAACACCATATATTTT.

The V gene is TRBV29-1, the J gene TRBJ2-7, with 7 bases lining up with TRBD1. V dropped 8 bases and J dropped 2; count of bases not matched to a gene: 6. Germline lookup yields CDR1 SQVTM and CDR2 ANQGSEA. There are 12 residues in the CDR3. The CDR3 sequence is CSTQDRAYEQYF. The CDR3 coding sequence is TGCAGCACCCAAGACAGGGCCTACGAGCAGTACTTC.

This chain uses TRBV11-2 with TRBJ1-2; D ambiguous. The length of the CDR3 is 14 residues. The germline V and J ends were trimmed by 0 bases and 8 bases, with 13 bases remaining between them. Per the germline V gene, CDR1 is SGHAT and CDR2 is FQNNGV. CDR3 loop: CASSLETAQRGYTF. The CDR3 DNA reads TGTGCCAGCAGCTTAGAAACCGCTCAGAGGGGCTACACCTTC.

V gene TRBV6-5 combines with J gene TRBJ1-5; no clear D. V lost 6 bases and J 4 bases, leaving 10 bases between the germline ends. Looked up from germline, CDR1 is MNHEY and CDR2 is SVGAGI. This CDR3 region has 13 residues. CDR3 residues: CASRLERNQPQHF. CDR3 bases: TGTGCCAGCAGACTTGAGAGGAATCAGCCCCAGCATTTT.

This clone was found many times. This rearrangement joins TRBV28 to TRBJ2-1; D unresolved. This CDR3 is 17 amino acids long. Germline CDR1 is MDHEN and CDR2 is SYDVKM. Trimming pared 5 bases from V and 2 bases from J, leaving 19 bases between. In DNA form, the CDR3 reads TGTGCCAGCAGTACACCAGCAAGTGGAGCAGCCTACAATGAGCAGTTCTTC. Translation gives CASSTPASGAAYNEQFF.

The genes are TRBV27 and TRBJ1-2; unclear D gene. The V end lost 4 bases, the J end lost 0 bases, and 15 bases lay between the germline ends. Germline V CDR1 and CDR2: MNHEY, SMNVEV (reference sequence). The CDR3 runs 16 residues. The DNA for the CDR3 is TGTGCCAGCAGTTCGCTGGCAGGCTTAGCTAACTATGGCTACACCTTC. Protein: CASSSLAGLANYGYTF.

The chain is built from TRBV5-6 and TRBJ2-3, with 14 bases identical to TRBD2. Germline assignment: CDR1 SGHDT and CDR2 YYEEEE. This CDR3 comprises 16 residues. Unmatched junction bases numbered 6, after V lost 4 bases and J lost 5 bases. The DNA for the CDR3 is TGTGCCAGCAGCCTGCCGACTAGCGGGAGGGAAGATACGCAGTATTTT. Translating it yields CASSLPTSGREDTQYF.

This chain links TRBV18 with TRBJ2-1; TRBD2 matches at 8 bases. V lost 4 bases, J lost 6 bases, and 5 bases stayed unmatched. Germline loops: CDR1 KGHSH, CDR2 LQKENI. The CDR3 runs to 14 residues. CDR3 DNA sequence: TGTGCCAGCTCACGACTAGCGCGGATCAATGAGCAGTTCTTC. Translating it yields CASSRLARINEQFF.

The chain combines TRBV19 with TRBJ2-5; 12 bases fit TRBD2. The CDR3 extends over 17 amino acids. The junction had 8 bases not matched to a gene; V was cut back by 5 bases and J by 1 base. Per germline, CDR1 LNHDA and CDR2 SQIVND (reference sequence). CDR3 nucleotides: TGTGCCAGTAGTTCCCATGGGGGACTAGCGGGCCAAGAGACCCAGTACTTC. Amino acid sequence: CASSSHGGLAGQETQYF.

A few counts support this clone. This rearrangement joins TRBV2 to TRBJ2-7, with D possibly matching TRBD2 (5 bases). Germline V gene lookup returns CDR1 SNHLY and CDR2 FYNNEI. This CDR3 contains 13 residues. The V end lost 6 bases, the J end lost 6 bases, and 15 bases lay between the germline ends. The CDR3 loop reads CASSALTGFEQYF. In DNA form, the CDR3 reads TGTGCCAGCAGCGCCCTTACGGGGTTCGAGCAGTACTTC.

This clone came up many times. This sequence joins TRBV27 and TRBJ1-1, with D unclear. The CDR3 sequence is 13 residues long. Trimming stripped 2 bases from V and 7 bases from J, with 11 bases between. Germline assignment: CDR1 MNHEY and CDR2 SMNVEV (reference sequence). The CDR3 DNA sequence: TGTGCCAGCAGTTTAAGAGGCCTAGATGAAGCTTTCTTT. It codes for CASSLRGLDEAFF.

This clone was counted a single time. The chain joins TRBV30 to TRBJ2-2, with 9 bases aligning to TRBD2. The germline V gene encodes CDR1 GTSNPN and CDR2 SVGIG (reference sequence). The CDR3 sequence is 15 residues long. V was clipped by 3 bases and J by 5 bases; unmatched bases: 7. The CDR3: CAWRVAGVLTGELFF. The CDR3 nucleotides read TGTGCCTGGAGGGTAGCGGGAGTGTTAACCGGGGAGCTGTTTTTT.

This chain links TRBV7-9 with TRBJ2-1; a possible D gene is TRBD2 (6 bases). Trimming left V 0 bases short and J 9 bases short, with 12 bases between. The CDR3 spans 14 residues. Germline V gives CDR1 SEHNR, CDR2 FQNEAQ (reference sequence). This chain's CDR3 is CASSLAPDGGEQFF. As DNA, the CDR3 is TGTGCCAGCAGCTTAGCGCCAGACGGGGGTGAGCAGTTCTTC.

The J gene is TRBJ1-3, the V gene TRBV11-2; 7 bases are a match to TRBD1. V was clipped by 4 bases and J by 2 bases; unmatched bases: 5. The CDR3 is 15 residues long. Germline CDR1 is SGHAT and CDR2 is FQNNGV. The CDR3 DNA reads as TGTGCCAGCAGCTCCCACAGGGGTCCTGGAAACACCATATATTTT. Encoded protein: CASSSHRGPGNTIYF.

A single count supports this clone. The chain joins TRBV5-6 to TRBJ2-3; perhaps TRBD2 as D (6 bases). Trimming took 2 bases from V and 7 from J, leaving 14 bases between them. Germline values: CDR1 SGHDT, CDR2 YYEEEE. The CDR3 loop spans 14 amino acids. This chain's CDR3 is CASSLPGTQNTQYF. The CDR3 DNA is TGTGCCAGCAGCTTACCCGGGACTCAGAATACGCAGTATTTT. Filled out from reference TRBV5-6 and TRBJ2-3, the complete variable domain reads DAGVTQSPTHLIKTRGQQVTLRCSPKSGHDTVSWYQQALGQGPQFIFQYYEEEERQRGNFPDRFSGHQFPNYSSELNVNALLLGDSALYLCASSLPGTQNTQYFGPGTRLTVL.

V and J are TRBV7-2 and TRBJ2-5; 7 bases line up with TRBD2. Germline CDR1 and CDR2: SGHTA and FQGNSA. There are 15 residues in the CDR3. V lost 1 base, J lost 1 base, and 3 bases stayed unmatched. The CDR3 nucleotides are TGTGCCAGCAGCTTAGAGGGGACTACCCAAGAGACCCAGTACTTC. This translates into CASSLEGTTQETQYF. Full variable domain (remainder filled in from reference TRBV7-2 and TRBJ2-5): GAGVSQSPSNKVTEKGKDVELRCDPISGHTALYWYRQSLGQGLEFLIYFQGNSAPDKSGLPSDRFSAERTGGSVSTLTIQRTQQEDSAVYLCASSLEGTTQETQYFGPGTRLLVL.

This clone was found once. This chain connects TRBV7-8 to TRBJ1-5, with TRBD1 as a possible D gene (6 bases). V gave up 2 bases and J gave up 0 bases, with 17 bases separating them. Per the germline V gene, CDR1 is SGHVS and CDR2 is FQNEAQ. The CDR3 is made up of 18 amino acids. The CDR3 DNA reads as TGTGCCAGCAGCTTAAGGTCACACAGGGCGAATAGCAATCAGCCCCAGCATTTT. Protein: CASSLRSHRANSNQPQHF.

The V and J genes are TRBV28 and TRBJ2-5, with D possibly being TRBD1 (6 bases). From germline, CDR1 is MDHEN and CDR2 SYDVKM. The CDR3 runs 19 residues. Trimming cost V 5 bases and J 5 bases, with 30 bases left between them. The CDR3 spells CASSRLFSRTDPRGETQYF. DNA of the CDR3: TGTGCCAGCAGTCGGCTTTTTTCGCGGACAGACCCGAGGGGGGAGACCCAGTACTTC.